This passage covers 29 T cell receptor beta chains from one sample sequenced in a study of shared clonotypes between healthy human individuals (dated by TCRdb to the early 2020s). The library was produced with the immunoSEQ multiplex PCR assay. TCRdb stores this immuneACCESS table with in-frame sequences only. Part of the clones is absent; in the studies checked, under half of the shortfall reflects unresolved V genes, and no reason is known for the rest. The sample table holds 2,500,000 or so clones, of which roughly 92% were seen once. The ten largest clones add up to approximately 0.41% of the sample. The sequenced material came from naive CD4+ T cells from PBMCs. Sample cell subset or site, as interpreted from the label and publication: CD45RA+ positively selected. The receptors originated from a man younger than 30 in good health. Some clones in this sample may be carry-over from other donors' samples.

The CDR3 sequence is CASSLPPRQKLFF. Written as DNA, the CDR3 is TGTGCCAGCAGTTTGCCGCCTCGACAAAAACTGTTTTTT. J is TRBJ1-4 and V is TRBV28; D unclear. Germline CDR1 is MDHEN and CDR2 is SYDVKM. The CDR3 consists of 13 residues. The V and J ends lost 3 bases and 9 bases respectively, with 11 bases between them.

The chain is built from TRBV6-1 and TRBJ1-1; D possibly corresponds to TRBD1 (5 bases). Trimming shortened V by 7 bases and J by 1 base, and 13 bases separated the two germline ends. This CDR3 comprises 14 residues. Germline V lookup: CDR1 MNHNS, CDR2 SASEGT. CDR3 sequence (DNA): TGTGCCAGCAACACCGGGACTCAGAACACTGAAGCTTTCTTT. This sequence encodes CASNTGTQNTEAFF.

With regard to this clone: Germline is not matched at one junction end, which may reflect a read error. This chain connects TRBV5-1 to TRBJ1-5; D is undetermined. The CDR3 has 13 residues. Germline V lookup: CDR1 SGHRS, CDR2 YFSETQ. The CDR3 reads CASRLGINQPQHF. The CDR3, as DNA: TGCGCCAGCCGCTTGGGGATCAATCAGCCCCAGCATTTT.

The chain uses TRBV18 and TRBJ2-7, with TRBD1 matching over 8 bases. In germline, CDR1 is KGHSH, CDR2 LQKENI. The ends lost 3 bases at V and 2 bases at J; junction bases unmatched: 6. The CDR3 extends over 15 amino acids. CDR3 sequence: CASSPAGGLTYEQYF. The CDR3 DNA sequence: TGTGCCAGCTCACCGGCAGGGGGCCTTACCTACGAGCAGTACTTC.

The chain couples TRBV28 to TRBJ2-7; 8 bases fit TRBD1. Germline values: CDR1 MDHEN, CDR2 SYDVKM. The CDR3 is made up of 15 amino acids. After removal of 2 bases from V and 5 bases from J, the junction contained 8 bases not matched to a gene. This chain's CDR3 is CASSLNSAGGHEQYF. CDR3 DNA: TGTGCCAGCAGTTTAAACTCGGCAGGGGGCCACGAGCAGTACTTC. Using reference TRBV28 and TRBJ2-7 for the parts outside the CDR3, the full variable domain is DVKVTQSSRYLVKRTGEKVFLECVQDMDHENMFWYRQDPGLGLRLIYFSYDVKMKEKGDIPEGYSVSREKKERFSLILESASTNQTSMYLCASSLNSAGGHEQYFGPGTRLTVT.

The chain combines TRBV30 with TRBJ1-2; possibly TRBD1 for D (5 bases). Trimming shortened V by 0 bases and J by 8 bases, and 13 bases separated the two germline ends. The CDR3 runs 13 residues. Germline CDR1 and CDR2: GTSNPN and SVGIG (reference sequence). The CDR3 bases are TGTGCCTGGAGTGTCCACCCGGGGGGGGGCTACACCTTC. It translates to CAWSVHPGGGYTF.

The chain is built from TRBV28 and TRBJ2-2; D is unclear. Germline CDR1 is MDHEN and CDR2 is SYDVKM. The CDR3 totals 13 residues. V lost 6 bases and J 1 base, leaving 6 bases between the germline ends. The CDR3 DNA reads TGTGCCAGCAGCACCCAGAACACCGGGGAGCTGTTTTTT. Residues: CASSTQNTGELFF.

This rearrangement joins TRBV27 to TRBJ2-7, with 7 bases lining up with TRBD1. Trimming removed 2 bases from V and 2 bases from J; junction bases left unmatched: 3. The CDR3 has 14 residues. CDR1 MNHEY and CDR2 SMNVEV come from the germline V gene (reference sequence). The CDR3 DNA sequence: TGTGCCAGCAGTTTAGACAGGGTTGCCTACGAGCAGTACTTC. The encoded protein is CASSLDRVAYEQYF.

With respect to this clone: In the same sample, other DNA sequences code for this CDR3. The chain joins TRBV6-5 to TRBJ2-5; TRBD1 agrees at 9 bases. V shed 5 bases, J shed 3 bases, and the junction held 4 bases outside the gene matches. Germline loops: CDR1 MNHEY, CDR2 SVGAGI. The CDR3 has 14 residues. This chain's CDR3 is CASSPRTGEETQYF. CDR3 coding DNA: TGTGCCAGCAGTCCGAGGACAGGGGAAGAGACCCAGTACTTC.

The chain recombines TRBV12-5 with TRBJ1-2; unclear D gene. The CDR3 consists of 15 residues. Trimming left V 1 base short and J 4 bases short, with 13 bases between. Germline CDR1 is LGHNT and CDR2 is FRNRAP. The CDR3 loop is CASGLGRQLTYGYTF. DNA for the CDR3: TGTGCTAGTGGTTTGGGACGGCAGCTGACCTATGGCTACACCTTC.

This clone was observed once. V gene TRBV5-5 combines with J gene TRBJ2-7, with a possible D match to TRBD2 (5 bases). V lost 0 bases to trimming and J lost 0 bases, with 13 bases between them. Germline V CDR1 and CDR2: SGHKS, YYEKEE (reference sequence). This CDR3 spans 16 amino acids. CDR3 sequence (DNA): TGTGCCAGCAGCTTGGGTAGACTGGGGAGCTCCTACGAGCAGTACTTC. It specifies CASSLGRLGSSYEQYF.

The chain links TRBV6-5 to TRBJ2-7; D uncertain. Germline values: CDR1 MNHEY, CDR2 SVGAGI. The V and J ends lost 2 bases and 5 bases respectively, with 16 bases between them. This CDR3 comprises 15 residues. The chain's CDR3 is CASSYRPGSQNEQYF. CDR3 nucleotide sequence: TGTGCCAGCAGTTACCGTCCCGGGTCCCAAAACGAGCAGTACTTC.

The rearrangement uses TRBV5-1 and TRBJ2-3; D is undetermined. This CDR3 comprises 14 residues. Germline V lookup: CDR1 SGHRS, CDR2 YFSETQ. Between the trimmed V and J ends, which lost 2 bases and 6 bases, there was a span of 13 bases. The CDR3, as DNA: TGCGCCAGCAGCTTAGGGCCAATCGGGGATACGCAGTATTTT. Protein: CASSLGPIGDTQYF. Variable domain in full (rest from reference TRBV5-1 and TRBJ2-3): KAGVTQTPRYLIKTRGQQVTLSCSPISGHRSVSWYQQTPGQGLQFLFEYFSETQRNKGNFPGRFSGRQFSNSRSEMNVSTLELGDSALYLCASSLGPIGDTQYFGPGTRLTVL.

The table lists this clone with a count of one. The V and J genes are TRBV7-2 and TRBJ1-4, with D uncertain. Per the germline V gene, CDR1 is SGHTA and CDR2 is FQGNSA. There are 14 residues in the CDR3. V gave up 0 bases and J gave up 8 bases, with 10 bases separating them. As DNA, the CDR3 is TGTGCCAGCAGCTTAGCCGGGAGCCACGAAAAACTGTTTTTT. Its protein is CASSLAGSHEKLFF.

The CDR3 reads CASSQSEGATSGANVLTF. The CDR3 DNA reads TGCGCCAGCAGTCAATCGGAGGGGGCCACCTCTGGGGCCAACGTCCTGACTTTC. The chain has TRBV23-1 and TRBJ2-6; tentatively, D is TRBD1 (7 bases). TRBV23-1 is marked as an open reading frame, function uncertain. This CDR3 spans 18 amino acids. Trimming cost V 0 bases and J 0 bases, with 12 bases left between them.

For this clone: The same CDR3 is also encoded by other DNA sequences in this sample. CDR3: CASSLLGEQYF. DNA for the CDR3: TGTGCCAGCAGTTTACTTGGGGAGCAGTACTTC. The chain links TRBV28 to TRBJ2-7, with D unclear. Germline V CDR1 and CDR2: MDHEN, SYDVKM. The CDR3 is 11 residues long. V lost 2 bases and J lost 7, with 6 bases in between. The whole variable domain, remainder taken from reference TRBV28 and TRBJ2-7, is DVKVTQSSRYLVKRTGEKVFLECVQDMDHENMFWYRQDPGLGLRLIYFSYDVKMKEKGDIPEGYSVSREKKERFSLILESASTNQTSMYLCASSLLGEQYFGPGTRLTVT.

The chain uses TRBV5-1 and TRBJ2-1; TRBD2 aligns across 8 bases. Germline loops: CDR1 SGHRS, CDR2 YFSETQ. Trimming took 2 bases from V and 3 from J; bases not matched to a gene: 1. The CDR3 covers 14 residues. The CDR3 DNA follows: TGCGCCAGCAGCTTTAGCGGGGACTACAATGAGCAGTTCTTC. Translating it yields CASSFSGDYNEQFF. Combining the CDR3 with reference TRBV5-1 and TRBJ2-1 gives the whole variable domain KAGVTQTPRYLIKTRGQQVTLSCSPISGHRSVSWYQQTPGQGLQFLFEYFSETQRNKGNFPGRFSGRQFSNSRSEMNVSTLELGDSALYLCASSFSGDYNEQFFGPGTRLTVL.

J is TRBJ1-1 and V is TRBV6-5; 8 bases line up with TRBD1. V shed 6 bases, J shed 2 bases, and the junction held 8 bases outside the gene matches. The CDR3 runs 15 residues. Germline CDR1 and CDR2: MNHEY and SVGAGI. CDR3 in amino acids: CASRAPGTGNTEAFF. CDR3 nucleotides: TGTGCCAGCAGAGCCCCCGGGACAGGTAACACTGAAGCTTTCTTT.

V usage is TRBV29-1 and J usage is TRBJ2-5; TRBD2 matches 7 bases. Germline V gives CDR1 SQVTM, CDR2 ANQGSEA. This CDR3 comprises 15 residues. V trimming: 3 bases; J trimming: 1 base; junction bases outside the gene matches: 8. Here the CDR3 reads CSVDLASGLQETQYF. The CDR3, as DNA: TGCAGCGTTGACTTGGCTAGCGGCCTCCAAGAGACCCAGTACTTC.

The rearrangement links TRBV10-2 to TRBJ2-2, with D tentatively TRBD1 or TRBD2 (5 bases each). V was shortened by 11 bases and J by 8 bases, with 24 bases between the two germline ends. CDR3 size: 15 residues. Germline V gives CDR1 WSHSY, CDR2 SAAADI. The CDR3 DNA follows: TGCGCCGGCTATTCGGGGTGGGGGTCGGTAGGGGAGCTGTTTTTT. It specifies CAGYSGWGSVGELFF.

CDR3 sequence (DNA): TGTGCCAGCAGCCAAGATCGAGCCGGGAGTATAGCCAAAAACATTCAGTACTTC. It is translated as CASSQDRAGSIAKNIQYF. The V and J genes are TRBV14 and TRBJ2-4, with D perhaps TRBD2 (6 bases). CDR3 length equals 18 residues. The V gene lost 0 bases and the J gene lost 0 bases, with 15 bases spanning the gap. CDR1 is SGHDN, CDR2 FVKESK, per germline.

This clone was detected only a few times. CDR3 nucleotides: TGTGCCAGCAGCTTAGATTGGCAGCCTAACTATGGCTACACCTTC. This sequence encodes CASSLDWQPNYGYTF. The chain has TRBV7-8 and TRBJ1-2; D call uncertain. CDR1 and CDR2 from the germline V gene are SGHVS and FQNEAQ. The V end lost 1 base, the J end lost 0 bases, and 9 bases lay between the germline ends. The CDR3 spans 15 residues.

This chain uses TRBV7-3 with TRBJ1-5; the D gene is possibly TRBD1 (6 bases). Between the trimmed V and J ends, which lost 3 bases and 2 bases, there was a span of 20 bases. Germline-derived CDR1 and CDR2 are SGHTA and FQGTGA. The CDR3 is 18 amino acids. The CDR3 loop reads CASSFVRNREEGNQPQHF. The CDR3 region has the DNA TGTGCCAGCAGCTTTGTTCGGAACAGGGAAGAAGGCAATCAGCCCCAGCATTTT.

There are a few counts of this clone. This chain's CDR3 is CASSEFPRPGMNTEAFF. Written as DNA, the CDR3 is TGTGCCAGCAGTGAATTTCCCCGACCGGGGATGAACACTGAAGCTTTCTTT. V and J are TRBV25-1 and TRBJ1-1; D is undetermined. The CDR3 covers 17 residues. CDR1 MGHDK and CDR2 SYGVNS come from the germline V gene. The germline V and J ends were trimmed by 1 base and 0 bases, with 15 bases remaining between them.

The chain uses TRBV5-4 and TRBJ2-2; D is possibly TRBD2 (5 bases). V was clipped by 1 base and J by 4 bases, with 11 bases between them. The germline V gene encodes CDR1 SGHNT and CDR2 YYREEE (reference sequence). The CDR3 runs 15 residues. The CDR3 nucleotides read TGTGCCAGCAGCTTGACGGATAGCGTCACCGGGGAGCTGTTTTTT. Its protein is CASSLTDSVTGELFF.

The chain links TRBV9 to TRBJ2-1; TRBD2 agrees at 8 bases. This CDR3 is built from 15 residues. Looked up from germline, CDR1 is SGDLS and CDR2 is YYNGEE. V trimming: 1 base; J trimming: 5 bases; junction bases outside the gene matches: 5. The CDR3 protein is CASSVLSLADNEQFF. CDR3 nucleotide sequence: TGTGCCAGCAGCGTACTCTCACTAGCGGACAATGAGCAGTTCTTC.

The genes are TRBV7-9 and TRBJ2-7; 12 bases are shared with TRBD2. The V gene end was trimmed by 8 bases and the J gene end by 2 bases; junction bases not matched to a gene: 7. This CDR3 has 15 residues. Germline-derived CDR1 and CDR2 are SEHNR and FQNEAQ (reference sequence). As DNA, the CDR3 is TGTGCCAGCGGGCCTCGACTAGCGGGAGCCTACGAGCAGTACTTC. It translates to CASGPRLAGAYEQYF.

The genes are TRBV4-2 and TRBJ2-1, with 14 nucleotides matching TRBD2. The CDR3 runs 17 residues. Unmatched junction bases numbered 7, after V lost 1 base and J lost 8 bases. CDR1 and CDR2 (germline): LGHNA, YNFKEQ. The CDR3 DNA reads as TGTGCCAGCAGCCAAGGACTAGCGGGAGGGCCGGGCGATGAGCAGTTCTTC. Translation: CASSQGLAGGPGDEQFF.

The chain recombines TRBV28 with TRBJ1-1; D unresolved. Germline V CDR1 and CDR2: MDHEN, SYDVKM. The CDR3 totals 18 residues. The germline V and J ends were trimmed by 4 bases and 4 bases, with 25 bases remaining between them. The CDR3 reads CASSSTGGVPHFGTEAFF. The CDR3 DNA sequence: TGTGCCAGCAGTTCCACTGGTGGAGTCCCACATTTCGGCACTGAAGCTTTCTTT.